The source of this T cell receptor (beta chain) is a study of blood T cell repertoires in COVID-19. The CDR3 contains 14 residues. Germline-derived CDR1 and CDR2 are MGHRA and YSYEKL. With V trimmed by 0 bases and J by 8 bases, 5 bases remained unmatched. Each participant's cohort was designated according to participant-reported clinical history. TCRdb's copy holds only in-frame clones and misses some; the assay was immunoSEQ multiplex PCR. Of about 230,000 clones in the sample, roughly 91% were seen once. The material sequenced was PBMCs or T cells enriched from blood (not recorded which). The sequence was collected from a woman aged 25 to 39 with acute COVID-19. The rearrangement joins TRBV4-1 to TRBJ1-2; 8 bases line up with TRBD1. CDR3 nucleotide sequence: TGCGCCAGCAGCCAAGATGTGGCAGGGGGCGGCTACACCTTC. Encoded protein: CASSQDVAGGGYTF.